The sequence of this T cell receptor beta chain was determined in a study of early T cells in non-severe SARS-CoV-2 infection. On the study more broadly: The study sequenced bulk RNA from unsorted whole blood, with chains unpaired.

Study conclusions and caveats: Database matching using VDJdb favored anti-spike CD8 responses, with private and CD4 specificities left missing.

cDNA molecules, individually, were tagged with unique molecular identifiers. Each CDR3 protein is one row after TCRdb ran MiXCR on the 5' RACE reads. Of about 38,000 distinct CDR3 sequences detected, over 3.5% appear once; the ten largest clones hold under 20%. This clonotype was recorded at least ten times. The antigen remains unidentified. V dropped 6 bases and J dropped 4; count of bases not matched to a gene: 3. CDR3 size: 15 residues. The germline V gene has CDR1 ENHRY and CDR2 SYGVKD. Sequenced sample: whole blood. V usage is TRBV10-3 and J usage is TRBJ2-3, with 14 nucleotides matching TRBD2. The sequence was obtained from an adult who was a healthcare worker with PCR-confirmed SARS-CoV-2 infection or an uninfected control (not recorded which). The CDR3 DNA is TGTGCCATCAGGGGGACTAGCGGGGGTTCAGATACGCAGTATTTT. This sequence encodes CAIRGTSGGSDTQYF.